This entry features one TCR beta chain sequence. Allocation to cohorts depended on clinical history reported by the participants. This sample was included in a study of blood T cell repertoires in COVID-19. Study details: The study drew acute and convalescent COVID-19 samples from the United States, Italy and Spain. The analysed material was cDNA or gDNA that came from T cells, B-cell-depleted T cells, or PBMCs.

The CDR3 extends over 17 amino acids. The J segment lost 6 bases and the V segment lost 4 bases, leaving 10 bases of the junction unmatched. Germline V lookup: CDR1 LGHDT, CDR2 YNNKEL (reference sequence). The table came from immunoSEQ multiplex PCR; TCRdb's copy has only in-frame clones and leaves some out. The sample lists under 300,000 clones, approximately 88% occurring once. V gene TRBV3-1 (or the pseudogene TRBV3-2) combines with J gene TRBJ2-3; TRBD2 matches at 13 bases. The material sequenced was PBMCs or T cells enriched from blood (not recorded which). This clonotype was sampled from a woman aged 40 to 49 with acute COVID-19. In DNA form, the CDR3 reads TGTGCCAGCAGCCCCTGGAGGGGACTAGCGGGATCGGATACGCAGTATTTT. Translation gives CASSPWRGLAGSDTQYF.